This T cell receptor beta chain was recovered during a study of Graves' ophthalmopathy and Graves' hyperthyroidism (dated by TCRdb to 2017 to 2018). Describing the broader study: Hyperthyroidism was defined as stable when no progression to ophthalmopathy occurred within 18 months of follow-up. Once sampling was done, hyperthyroidism patients were given methimazole at a starting dose of 30 mg daily, while ophthalmopathy patients were given high-dose intravenous methylprednisolone. To explore V-J signatures distinguishing ophthalmopathy from hyperthyroidism, a discovery set of about a hundred patients (roughly 42 ophthalmopathy, 57 stable hyperthyroidism) was enrolled. In over 5 hyperthyroidism patients, the T-cell repertoire of thyroid tissue was compared with the T-cell repertoire of blood. The independent validation cohort included approximately 19 hyperthyroidism patients plus 17 patients who later progressed from hyperthyroidism to ophthalmopathy. The study used signatures of the TCR beta repertoire to tell Graves' ophthalmopathy apart from Graves' hyperthyroidism and to predict which patients would progress to ophthalmopathy. In total, some 140 blood samples were TCR-sequenced: some 40 ophthalmopathy, 75 hyperthyroidism and approximately 17 hyperthyroidism-to-ophthalmopathy patients. What the authors observed across the whole study: The 13-signature model separated ophthalmopathy from stable hyperthyroidism with about 86% sensitivity and 81.08% specificity in cross-validation, and 80%/75% in the test set. No statistical method was used to set the sample size in advance, and the investigators knew which group each participant was assigned to. In validation, the model predicted ophthalmopathy progression with over 60% sensitivity and less than 80% specificity; some 13 predicted patients were CT-confirmed with GO in a median of around 6 months. Most expanded thyroid clonotypes with a frequency above 0.001 also appeared in blood, which suggests that blood repertoires may reflect the immune response in the thyroid.

TCR beta CDR3 regions were amplified from RNA transcripts for repertoire sequencing. The first round of RT-PCR was done with HTBI primers and the Qiagen OneStep RT-PCR kit, and was followed by a second round of multiplex PCR, then size selection and purification. The libraries underwent paired-end sequencing with 100 bp reads on an Illumina HiSeq2000. Per the source publication's procedure: SOAPnuke was used to process the reads, removing any read that contained adapters or uncalled bases, had a mean Phred below 15, or lacked an exact match to the constant primer or identifier. COPE v1.2.5 was used to merge the high-quality paired reads. Unique nucleotide sequences were defined as clonotypes and aligned to IMGT TRB V, D and J references using MiTCR v1.1. Only V-J combinations with frequency above 0.0001 were analysed, covering 98% to 99.2% of repertoires. For each V-J combination, a TCR clonal expansion and chaos score was defined as F50 clonal expansion divided by the chaos observed in the TCRdist matrix. Features were reduced by Welch's t-statistics and random forest to approximately 12 V-J combinations, which fed a naive Bayes classifier. The similarity between thyroid and blood repertoires was quantified using the Morisita-Horn index. TCRdb reanalyzed the raw reads on its own, using fastp at Q25 for trimming and MiXCR for clone calling, and kept in-frame beta chains. Rows are unified per CDR3 protein, each entry keeping the most common DNA and genes. TCRdb, rather than the study authors, made the V and J calls. The sample has roughly 1.1 million distinct CDR3 sequences on record, 35% to 40% of them singletons. The top ten clonotypes cover around 10% of the sample.

Hyperthyroidism patients were newly diagnosed, with disease duration under 2 months, and aged 18 to 65 years. Patients with other autoimmune diseases, uncontrolled infections, pregnancy or lactation were excluded from the study. Clinical symptoms, serum thyroxine, TRAb, thyroid ultrasound and orbital computed tomography were used for diagnosis. Total RNA was extracted using Trizol reagent, and RNA quality was checked on an Agilent 2100 Bioanalyzer. Reading the germline V gene gives CDR1 SGHVS and CDR2 FQNEAQ. Ends trimmed: V by 5 bases, J by 6 bases; bases unmatched to a gene: 9. The CDR3 holds 14 amino acids from the cysteine to the phenylalanine. The DNA shown is the 42-base CDR3, in frame from base 1. On this clonotype itself: The antigen it recognizes is unknown. One base away there is no much larger clone; base qualities are not given.

The receptor was isolated from an adult man with Graves' hyperthyroidism. Sequenced sample: peripheral blood or thyroid tissue (not recorded which). Rearrangement joined TRBV7-8 to TRBJ1-2, with TRBD1 matching 7 junction bases. Read as DNA, the sequence is TGTGCCAGCAGCCCGGGACAGCCGGGAAATGGCTACACCTTC. Translated, it reads CASSPGQPGNGYTF.